Listed below are T cell receptor beta chains from one sample, sequenced in a study of regulatory T cells in long-lasting Graves disease. TCRdb reprocessed the multiplex PCR reads with MiXCR, giving one entry per CDR3 protein. The sample records about 460,000 distinct CDR3 sequences, about 15% being singletons. The sample also formed part of further work on T cells in Graves' hyperthyroidism and ophthalmopathy.

Sequencing used peripheral blood mononuclear cells (PBMCs), obtained at new diagnosis, from a patient treated with antithyroid drugs. These TCRs come from a woman between 45 and 60 years old with Graves disease. CDR3s include the opening cysteine and the closing phenylalanine or tryptophan. D genes are given only for firm matches. Rows give clone size only sometimes, using once, few, many, or a class for an expanded clone.

-	TRBV7-2	13	TRBJ2-7	many	CASSFEKAYEQYF	TGTGCCAGCAGCTTTGAGAAGGCATACGAGCAGTACTTC
TRBD2	TRBV30	15	TRBJ2-1	many	CAWNGRAVYGAEQFF	TGTGCCTGGAACGGGAGGGCCGTCTACGGTGCTGAGCAGTTCTTC
-	TRBV7-9	17	TRBJ2-2	many	CASSSPRGGSTTGELFF	TGTGCCAGCAGCTCCCCTCGGGGAGGTTCTACCACCGGGGAGCTGTTTTTT
-	TRBV12-3/TRBV12-4	14	TRBJ2-3	few	CASSRAASTDTQYF	TGTGCCAGCAGTCGAGCGGCTAGCACAGATACGCAGTATTTT
-	TRBV9	13	TRBJ2-1	-	CASSVDDYNEQFF	TGTGCCAGCAGCGTAGACGATTACAATGAGCAGTTCTTC
-	TRBV4-1	16	TRBJ2-5	many	CASSRKEGGYQETQYF	TGCGCCAGCAGCCGCAAGGAGGGGGGCTACCAAGAGACCCAGTACTTC
TRBD2	TRBV4-2	22	TRBJ2-7	-	CASSPRPGAGLAGGPDSYEQYF	TGTGCCAGCAGCCCACGTCCCGGTGCCGGACTAGCGGGAGGCCCAGACTCCTACGAGCAGTACTTC
-	TRBV6-2/TRBV6-3	14	TRBJ1-1	many	CASCREGMQVSAFF	TGTGCCAGCTGCCGAGAGGGGATGCAGGTGTCAGCTTTCTTT
-	TRBV5-1	14	TRBJ2-3	few	CASSLGGETDTQYF	TGCGCCAGCAGCTTGGGTGGGGAAACAGATACGCAGTATTTT
-	TRBV12-3/TRBV12-4	12	TRBJ1-1	many	CASSFPYTEAFF	TGTGCCAGCAGTTTCCCCTACACTGAAGCTTTCTTT
TRBD2	TRBV5-1	17	TRBJ2-2	few	CASRYSGSSEYTGELFF	TGCGCCAGTCGCTATAGCGGGAGTAGTGAGTACACCGGGGAGCTGTTTTTT
-	TRBV29-1	13	TRBJ2-5	-	CSVGSGVQETQYF	TGCAGCGTGGGGTCAGGAGTCCAAGAGACCCAGTACTTC
-	TRBV5-1	15	TRBJ2-3	many	CASSLVVQGGDTQYF	TGCGCCAGCAGCTTGGTGGTTCAAGGTGGAGATACGCAGTATTTT